A selection of T cell receptor beta chains follows, all from one sample in a study of blood T cells in healthy people across ages. TCRdb independently ran MiXCR on the 5' RACE reads; one entry per CDR3 protein. Among 600,000 to 650,000 distinct CDR3 sequences listed, roughly 50% were seen once. Sequenced sample: blood. The receptors come from a man aged 60 to 69 in good health. CDR3s include the opening cysteine and the closing phenylalanine or tryptophan. A D gene is named only where the DNA matches it firmly. Part of the rows lack a size; the others show once, few, many or a class for expanded clones.

size | D | J | V | CDR3 | DNA
few | TRBD1 | TRBJ2-5 | TRBV18 | CASSPDRAFMETQYF | TGTGCCAGCTCACCAGACAGGGCTTTTATGGAGACCCAGTACTTC
once | TRBD1 | TRBJ2-2 | TRBV7-2 | CASSRGQGSGGELFF | TGTGCCAGCAGCCGCGGACAGGGGTCTGGCGGGGAGCTGTTTTTT
. | TRBD1 | TRBJ1-1 | TRBV5-1 | CASSASTGGDTEAFF | TGCGCCAGCAGCGCGTCTACAGGGGGAGATACTGAAGCTTTCTTT
. | TRBD1 | TRBJ1-2 | TRBV29-1 | CSVEGTGGGYTF | TGCAGCGTTGAAGGGACAGGGGGAGGCTACACCTTC
. | TRBD2 | TRBJ2-1 | TRBV5-1 | CASSPGLGGSSEQFF | TGCGCCAGCAGCCCAGGACTGGGGGGGTCAAGTGAGCAGTTCTTC
. | . | TRBJ1-4 | TRBV29-1 | CSVEDGGREKLFF | TGCAGCGTTGAAGATGGGGGACGGGAAAAACTGTTTTTT
. | . | TRBJ2-3 | TRBV5-1 | CASSLDREPDTQYF | TGCGCCAGCAGCTTGGACAGGGAGCCAGATACGCAGTATTTT
. | . | TRBJ1-2 | TRBV6-2/TRBV6-3 | CASSHPRGRSYGYTF | TGTGCCAGCAGCCACCCCAGGGGAAGGAGCTATGGCTACACCTTC
. | TRBD1 | TRBJ2-1 | TRBV24-1 | CATSAPQGQGPRSYNEQFF | TGTGCCACCAGTGCCCCCCAGGGACAGGGTCCCCGCTCCTACAATGAGCAGTTCTTC
many | . | TRBJ2-3 | TRBV7-6 | CASSFRGRGTDTQYF | TGTGCCAGCAGCTTTCGGGGGAGAGGGACAGATACGCAGTATTTT
few | . | TRBJ2-7 | TRBV6-2/TRBV6-3 | CASSPGGRVQYF | TGTGCCAGCAGTCCCGGGGGCAGGGTGCAGTACTTC
few | TRBD1 | TRBJ2-7 | TRBV10-3 | CAISRTGDYEQYF | TGTGCCATCAGCCGGACAGGGGACTACGAGCAGTACTTC
few | . | TRBJ2-7 | TRBV20-1 | CSARDPRYEQYF | TGCAGTGCTAGAGATCCACGGTACGAGCAGTACTTC
. | TRBD2 | TRBJ2-7 | TRBV7-8 | CASSLGVAGGYEQYF | TGTGCCAGCAGCTTAGGGGTAGCGGGGGGCTACGAGCAGTACTTC
. | . | TRBJ1-1 | TRBV29-1 | CSVEKSLNTEAFF | TGCAGCGTTGAGAAAAGTCTGAACACTGAAGCTTTCTTT
. | TRBD1 | TRBJ1-1 | TRBV7-9 | CASSLYRGRISEAFF | TGTGCCAGCAGCCTATACAGGGGGCGAATCAGTGAAGCTTTCTTT
. | TRBD2 | TRBJ2-5 | TRBV20-1 | CSLYPGLLYQETQYF | TGCAGCTTATATCCGGGACTATTGTACCAAGAGACCCAGTACTTC
. | TRBD1 | TRBJ2-7 | TRBV6-6 | CASSYGGGRGLNEQYF | TGTGCCAGCAGTTACGGGGGTGGCAGGGGGCTTAACGAGCAGTACTTC
few | TRBD1 | TRBJ2-1 | TRBV4-2 | CASSNEQRGQGYNEQFF | TGTGCCAGCAGCAACGAGCAAAGGGGACAGGGCTACAATGAGCAGTTCTTC
. | . | TRBJ2-3 | TRBV6-5 | CASSRQTPTDTQYF | TGTGCCAGCAGTCGACAGACTCCAACAGATACGCAGTATTTT
few | TRBD1 | TRBJ1-2 | TRBV14 | CASSHGTGGLYGYTF | TGTGCCAGCAGCCACGGGACAGGGGGCCTCTATGGCTACACCTTC
. | TRBD1 | TRBJ1-2 | TRBV7-9 | CASSSSGTGGTGGYTF | TGTGCCAGCAGCTCCTCCGGGACAGGGGGCACGGGGGGCTACACCTTC
few | . | TRBJ2-7 | TRBV5-1 | CASSGGYGTQAYEQYF | TGCGCCAGCAGCGGGGGATACGGGACGCAAGCCTACGAGCAGTACTTC
few | . | TRBJ2-5 | TRBV20-1 | CSARYVGETQYF | TGCAGTGCTAGATACGTGGGGGAGACCCAGTACTTC